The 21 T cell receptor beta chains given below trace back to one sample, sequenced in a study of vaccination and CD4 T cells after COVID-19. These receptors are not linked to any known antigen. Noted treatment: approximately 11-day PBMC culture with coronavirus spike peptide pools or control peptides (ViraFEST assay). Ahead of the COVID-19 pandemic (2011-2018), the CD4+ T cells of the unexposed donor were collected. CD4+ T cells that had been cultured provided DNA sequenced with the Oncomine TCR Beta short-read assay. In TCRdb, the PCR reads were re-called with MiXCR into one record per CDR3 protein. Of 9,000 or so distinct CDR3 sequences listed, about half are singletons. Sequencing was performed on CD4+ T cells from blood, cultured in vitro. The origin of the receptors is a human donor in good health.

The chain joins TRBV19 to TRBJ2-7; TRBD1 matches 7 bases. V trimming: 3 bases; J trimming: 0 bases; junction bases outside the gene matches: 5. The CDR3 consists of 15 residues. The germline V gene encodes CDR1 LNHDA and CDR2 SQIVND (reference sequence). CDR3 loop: CASSIAPGGSYEQYF. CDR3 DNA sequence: TGTGCCAGTAGTATCGCCCCAGGGGGCTCCTACGAGCAGTACTTC.

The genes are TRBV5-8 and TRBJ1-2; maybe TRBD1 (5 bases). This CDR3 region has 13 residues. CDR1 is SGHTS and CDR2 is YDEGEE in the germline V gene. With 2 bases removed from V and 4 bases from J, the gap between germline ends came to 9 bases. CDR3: CASSFGGIYGYTF. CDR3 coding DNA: TGTGCCAGCAGCTTCGGGGGTATCTATGGCTACACCTTC.

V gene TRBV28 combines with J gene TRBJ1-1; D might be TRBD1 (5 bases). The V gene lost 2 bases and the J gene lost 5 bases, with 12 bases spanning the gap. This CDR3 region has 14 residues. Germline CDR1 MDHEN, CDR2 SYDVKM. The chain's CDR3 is CASSLAGRETEAFF. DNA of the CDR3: TGTGCCAGCAGTTTAGCAGGGCGAGAGACTGAAGCTTTCTTT.

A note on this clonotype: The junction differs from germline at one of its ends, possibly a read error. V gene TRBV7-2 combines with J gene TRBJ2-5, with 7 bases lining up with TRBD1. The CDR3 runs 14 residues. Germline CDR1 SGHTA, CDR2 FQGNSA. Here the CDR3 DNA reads TGTGCCAACAGCTCCCCGGGACAGTGGGAGACCCAGTACTTC. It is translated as CANSSPGQWETQYF.

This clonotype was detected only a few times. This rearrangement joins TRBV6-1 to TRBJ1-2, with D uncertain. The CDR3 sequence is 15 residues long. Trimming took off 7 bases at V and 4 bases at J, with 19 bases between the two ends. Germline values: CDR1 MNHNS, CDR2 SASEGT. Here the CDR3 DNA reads TGTGCCAGCATGGAGGAACTGAGGATGACCTATGGCTACACCTTC. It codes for CASMEELRMTYGYTF.

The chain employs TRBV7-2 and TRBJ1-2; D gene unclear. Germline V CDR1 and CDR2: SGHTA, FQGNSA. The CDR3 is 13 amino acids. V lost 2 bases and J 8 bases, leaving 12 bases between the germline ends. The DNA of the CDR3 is TGTGCCAGCAGCTTAAAAGGGTTAAACGGCTACACCTTC. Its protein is CASSLKGLNGYTF.

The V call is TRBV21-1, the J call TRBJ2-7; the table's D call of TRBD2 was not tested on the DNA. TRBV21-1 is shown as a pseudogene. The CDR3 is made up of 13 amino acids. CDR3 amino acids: CASRKATRVAQYF. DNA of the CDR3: TGTGCCAGCAGAAAAGCAACTAGGGTAGCGCAGTACTTC.

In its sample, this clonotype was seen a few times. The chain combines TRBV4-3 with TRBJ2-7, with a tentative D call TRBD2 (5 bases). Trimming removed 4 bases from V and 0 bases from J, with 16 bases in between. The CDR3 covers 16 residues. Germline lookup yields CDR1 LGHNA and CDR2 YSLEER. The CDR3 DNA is TGCGCCAGCAGCCCCAGGCCTAGCCGAAGCTCCTACGAGCAGTACTTC. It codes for CASSPRPSRSSYEQYF.

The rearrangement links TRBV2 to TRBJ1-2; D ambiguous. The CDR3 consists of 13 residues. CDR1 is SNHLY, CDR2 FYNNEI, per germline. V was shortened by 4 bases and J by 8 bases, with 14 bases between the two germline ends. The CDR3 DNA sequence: TGTGCCAGCAGTGCGAGAGGCAGTGGCGGCTACACCTTC. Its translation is CASSARGSGGYTF.

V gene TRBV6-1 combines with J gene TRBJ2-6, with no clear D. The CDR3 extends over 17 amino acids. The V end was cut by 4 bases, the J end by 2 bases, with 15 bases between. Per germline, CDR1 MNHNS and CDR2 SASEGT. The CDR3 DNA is TGTGCCAGCAGTGTCTCGGCGGTCACCCCTGGGGCCAACGTCCTGACTTTC. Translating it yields CASSVSAVTPGANVLTF.

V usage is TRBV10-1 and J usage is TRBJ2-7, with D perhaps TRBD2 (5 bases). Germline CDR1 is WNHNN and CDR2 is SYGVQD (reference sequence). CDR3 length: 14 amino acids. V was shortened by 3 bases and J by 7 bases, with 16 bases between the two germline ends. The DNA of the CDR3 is TGCGCCAGCAGTGAATCGGGATCACCTCTTGAGCAGTACTTC. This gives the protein CASSESGSPLEQYF.

The CDR3 here is CSGGGQGKGETQYF. The CDR3, as DNA: TGCAGTGGAGGAGGACAGGGTAAAGGAGAGACCCAGTACTTC. This sequence joins TRBV20-1 and TRBJ2-5, with TRBD1 matching 8 bases. Germline V gene sequence: CDR1 DFQATT, CDR2 SNEGSKA (reference sequence). V lost 7 bases, J lost 4 bases, and 11 bases stayed unmatched. The length of the CDR3 is 14 residues.

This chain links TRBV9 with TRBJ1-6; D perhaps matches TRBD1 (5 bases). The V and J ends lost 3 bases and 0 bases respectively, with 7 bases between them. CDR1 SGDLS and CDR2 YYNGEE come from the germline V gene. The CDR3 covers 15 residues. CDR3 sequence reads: CASSGGSSYNSPLHF. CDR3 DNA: TGTGCCAGCAGCGGGGGGAGCTCCTATAATTCACCCCTCCACTTT.

CDR3 region: CASSLAGAYYGYTF. CDR3 DNA: TGTGCCAGCAGCTTGGCCGGGGCCTACTATGGCTACACCTTC. The chain is built from TRBV5-4 and TRBJ1-2; possible D gene TRBD1, 5 bases. V dropped 0 bases and J dropped 3 bases, with 9 bases sitting between them. The CDR3 contains 14 residues. Germline V gives CDR1 SGHNT, CDR2 YYREEE (reference sequence).

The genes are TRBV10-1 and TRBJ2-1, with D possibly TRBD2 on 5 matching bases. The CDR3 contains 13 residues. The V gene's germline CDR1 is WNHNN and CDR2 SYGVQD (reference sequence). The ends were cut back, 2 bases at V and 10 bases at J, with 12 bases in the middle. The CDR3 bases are TGCGCCAGCAGTGAGACCGGGGTAGGCGAGCAGTTCTTC. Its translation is CASSETGVGEQFF.

This CDR3 reads CASSPGPGVGYGYTF. The CDR3 DNA reads TGTGCCAGCTCCCCCGGGCCGGGGGTTGGCTATGGCTACACCTTC. The chain is built from TRBV18 and TRBJ1-2; D might be TRBD1 (5 bases). This CDR3 spans 15 amino acids. Germline values: CDR1 KGHSH, CDR2 LQKENI. V dropped 6 bases and J dropped 4 bases, with 18 bases sitting between them.

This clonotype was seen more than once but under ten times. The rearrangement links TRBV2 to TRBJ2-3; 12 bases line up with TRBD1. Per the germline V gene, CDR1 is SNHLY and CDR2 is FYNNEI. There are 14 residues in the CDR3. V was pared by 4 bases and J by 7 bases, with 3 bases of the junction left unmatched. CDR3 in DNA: TGTGCCAGCAGTGGGGACAGGGGGCTGAATACGCAGTATTTT. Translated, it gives CASSGDRGLNTQYF.

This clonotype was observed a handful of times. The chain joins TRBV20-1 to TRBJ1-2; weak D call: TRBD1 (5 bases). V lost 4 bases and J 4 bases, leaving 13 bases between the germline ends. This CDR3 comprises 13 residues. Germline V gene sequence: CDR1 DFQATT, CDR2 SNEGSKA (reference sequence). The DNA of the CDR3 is TGCAGTGCTAACCCAGGGAGCTCCTATGGCTACACCTTC. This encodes CSANPGSSYGYTF.

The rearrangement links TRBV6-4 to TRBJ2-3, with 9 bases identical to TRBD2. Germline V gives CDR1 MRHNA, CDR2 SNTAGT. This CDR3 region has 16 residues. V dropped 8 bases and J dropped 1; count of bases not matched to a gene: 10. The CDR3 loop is CASVRSGGSGTDTQYF. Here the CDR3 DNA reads TGTGCCAGCGTCAGGAGCGGGGGGAGTGGCACAGATACGCAGTATTTT.

Written as DNA, the CDR3 is TGTGCCAGTACCCCCGGGGGGAGTACGGGCTACACCTTC. Translation: CASTPGGSTGYTF. V is TRBV19 and J is TRBJ1-2; weak D call: TRBD1 (5 bases). Trimming removed 7 bases at V and 8 bases at J, with 17 bases between. This CDR3 comprises 13 residues. The germline V gene has CDR1 LNHDA and CDR2 SQIVND (reference sequence).

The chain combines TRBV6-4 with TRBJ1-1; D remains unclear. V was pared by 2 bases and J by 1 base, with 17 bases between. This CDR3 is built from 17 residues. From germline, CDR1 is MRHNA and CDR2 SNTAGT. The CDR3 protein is CASSDGNRGYGNTEAFF. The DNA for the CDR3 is TGTGCCAGCAGTGACGGGAACCGGGGATATGGGAACACTGAAGCTTTCTTT.